The source of this TCR beta chain is a study of shared clonotypes between healthy human individuals. Broader study findings: Across four donors, naive CD4 shared roughly 5%, naive CD8 around 4%, memory CD4 more than 2%, memory CD8 about 0.38%.

On this clone: Antigen: not known.

Original analysis: ImmunoSEQ output held junction-only sequences without quality scores, so filtering differed. Produced via immunoSEQ multiplex PCR; TCRdb's table is partial and in-frame only. The V and J calls and clone size come from that table; D and trimming were worked out from the DNA. The table shows roughly 2.2 million clones, with more than 85% occurring only once. Splitting the CD4+ cells yielded a CD45RA+ naive subset and a CD45RA-negative memory subset. This clonotype was sampled from a man aged 18 to 29 in good health. Some clones in this sample may be carry-over from other donors' samples. Sequenced material: naive CD4+ T cells from PBMCs. Subset meaning: CD45RA+ positively selected.

The CDR3 DNA is TGTGCCAGCAGCCACGGGACAGACTCTTCCTACGAGCAGTACTTC. It encodes CASSHGTDSSYEQYF. The chain has TRBV28 and TRBJ2-7; TRBD1 matches at 7 bases. CDR1 and CDR2 from the germline V gene are MDHEN and SYDVKM. The CDR3 consists of 15 residues. J was trimmed by 1 base and V by 6 bases; bases with no gene match: 9.